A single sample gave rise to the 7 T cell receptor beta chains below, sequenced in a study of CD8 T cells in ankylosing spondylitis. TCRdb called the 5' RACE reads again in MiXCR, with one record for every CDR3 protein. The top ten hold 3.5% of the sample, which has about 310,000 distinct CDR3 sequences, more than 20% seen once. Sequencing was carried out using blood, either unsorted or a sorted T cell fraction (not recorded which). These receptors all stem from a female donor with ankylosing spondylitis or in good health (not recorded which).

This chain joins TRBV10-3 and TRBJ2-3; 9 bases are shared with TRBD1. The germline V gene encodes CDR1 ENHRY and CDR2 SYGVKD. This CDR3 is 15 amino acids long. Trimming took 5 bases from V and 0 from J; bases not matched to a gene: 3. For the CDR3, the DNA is TGTGCCATCAGTTCACAGGGGGCAAGCACAGATACGCAGTATTTT. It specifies CAISSQGASTDTQYF.

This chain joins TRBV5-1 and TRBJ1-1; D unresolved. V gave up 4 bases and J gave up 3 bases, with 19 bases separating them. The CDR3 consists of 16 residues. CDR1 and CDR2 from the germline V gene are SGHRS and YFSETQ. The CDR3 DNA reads TGCGCCAGCAGCAGAGGGTCCGGCAGAGGGTACACTGAAGCTTTCTTT. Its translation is CASSRGSGRGYTEAFF.

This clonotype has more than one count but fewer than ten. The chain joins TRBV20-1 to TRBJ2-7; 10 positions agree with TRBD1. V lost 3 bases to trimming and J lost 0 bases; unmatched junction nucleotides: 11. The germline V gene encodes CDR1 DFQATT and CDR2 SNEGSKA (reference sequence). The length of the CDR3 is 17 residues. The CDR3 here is CSARGQGYGPSSYEQYF. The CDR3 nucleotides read TGCAGTGCTAGGGGACAGGGGTATGGCCCCAGCTCCTACGAGCAGTACTTC.

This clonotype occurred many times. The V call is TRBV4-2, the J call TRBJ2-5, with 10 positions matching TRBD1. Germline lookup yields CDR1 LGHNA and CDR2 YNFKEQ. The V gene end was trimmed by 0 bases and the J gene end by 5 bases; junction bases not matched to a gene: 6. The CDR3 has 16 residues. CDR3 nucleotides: TGTGCCAGCAGCCAAGAGGGGGGACAGGGGTTTGAGACCCAGTACTTC. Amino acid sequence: CASSQEGGQGFETQYF.

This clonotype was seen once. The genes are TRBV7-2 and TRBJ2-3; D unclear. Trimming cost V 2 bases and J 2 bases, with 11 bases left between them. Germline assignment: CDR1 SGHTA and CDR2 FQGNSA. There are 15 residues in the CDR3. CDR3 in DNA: TGTGCCAGCAGCTTACCAATTGGATACACAGATACGCAGTATTTT. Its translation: CASSLPIGYTDTQYF.

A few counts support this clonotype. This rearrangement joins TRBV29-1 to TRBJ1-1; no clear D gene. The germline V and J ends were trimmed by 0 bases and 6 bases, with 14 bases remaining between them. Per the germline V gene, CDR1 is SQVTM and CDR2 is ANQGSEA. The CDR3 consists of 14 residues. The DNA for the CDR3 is TGCAGCGTTGAAGATCAGGCCGCCTACCCTGAAGCTTTCTTT. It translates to CSVEDQAAYPEAFF. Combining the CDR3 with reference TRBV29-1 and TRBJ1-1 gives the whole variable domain SAVISQKPSRDICQRGTSLTIQCQVDSQVTMMFWYRQQPGQSLTLIATANQGSEATYESGFVIDKFPISRPNLTFSTLTVSNMSPEDSSIYLCSVEDQAAYPEAFFGQGTRLTVV.

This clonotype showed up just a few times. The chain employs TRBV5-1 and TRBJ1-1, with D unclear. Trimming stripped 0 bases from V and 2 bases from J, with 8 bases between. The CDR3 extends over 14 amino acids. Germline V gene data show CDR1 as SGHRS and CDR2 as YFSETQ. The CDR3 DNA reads TGCGCCAGCAGCTTGGAGGGAATCAACACTGAAGCTTTCTTT. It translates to CASSLEGINTEAFF.